This TCR beta chain was retrieved from a study of CD8 T cell repertoires and HIV-1 epitope variants. Trimming took off 1 base at V and 0 bases at J, with 10 bases between the two ends. Germline V lookup: CDR1 MNHEY, CDR2 SMNVEV (reference sequence). CDR3 length: 15 residues. Generated by immunoSEQ multiplex PCR, the TCRdb table keeps only in-frame clones and is missing some. The sample lists 4,500 to 6,500 clones; roughly two thirds were seen once. A remark on this clone: The target antigen is unknown.

Sequenced: cultured CD8+ T cells derived from PBMCs. This chain links TRBV27 with TRBJ2-7; maybe TRBD1 (5 bases). The TCR originated in a male donor with HIV. CDR3 in DNA: TGTGCCAGCAGTTTATTGGCAGGGTCCTCCTACGAGCAGTACTTC. Translating it yields CASSLLAGSSYEQYF.